The sequence of this TCR beta chain was determined in a study of cytomegalovirus exposure and HLA in healthy donors (dated by TCRdb to 2016 to 2017). Notes on the research overall: According to an earlier analysis of a few hundred of the donors, roughly 180 million T cells yielded 90 million to 140 million unique TCR beta sequences and approximately 300 Gb of sequence data. An early release covering more than 500 HLA-typed donors comprised 300 to 350 gigabases of sequencing data and around 86 million unique TCR sequences. The genetic ancestry cluster associated with self-reported Caucasian donors included about 84% of the approximately 430 genotyped donors. The study was designed to test whether signatures of past pathogen exposure could be identified by cataloging public T cell receptors. The study used immunosequencing to profile the T cell repertoires of approximately 650 subjects and linked those repertoires to cytomegalovirus serostatus. A separate validation cohort of 90 to 150 different subjects was used in addition to the approximately 610-subject first cohort. To predict cytomegalovirus infection status, the study combined high-throughput TCR immunosequencing, statistical association of individual TCRs with disease status, and machine learning. In a later analysis, previously published TCR beta repertoires from several hundred donors were re-analyzed and high-resolution HLA genotyping was added so that TCR occurrence patterns could be studied. The later analysis used no new phenotypic data to find candidate immune exposures, relying instead on TCR beta sequences and their occurrence across donors. An earlier analysis of fewer than 750 of the donors used high-throughput TCR beta sequencing to judge whether each TCR beta V gene segment behaved as functional or pseudogenic. Donor age, sex, ethnicity and CMV serostatus were compiled alongside the repertoire data. A later genetic analysis took genome-wide SNP genotypes for about three fifths of the roughly 670 donors and used that subset as a discovery cohort. Every repertoire in the discovery cohort had been generated on one and the same sequencing platform. HLA typing included class I and class II loci at four-digit resolution. The number of typed donors differed by locus: roughly 620-640 for A, B, C, DRB1 and DQB1; approximately 520 for DQA1; roughly 600 for DPA1; and roughly 490 for DPB1. Four or five DR-DQ haplotypes were handled as single units for association and clustering because linkage in the cohort was strong. Across roughly 420 genotyped donors of the cohort, an average of about 250,000 unique TCR beta nucleotide sequences per donor were sequenced, and roughly 17% of those sequences were non-productive. Points the paper makes about the study in general: According to a later analysis, parvovirus B19, influenza, CMV and Epstein-Barr virus appeared linked to several top co-occurrence clusters. In vitro tests confirmed that a few of the cytomegalovirus-associated TCR beta chains recognize cytomegalovirus antigens. A later genetic analysis associated a missense DCLRE1C variant with V-gene and J-gene trimming of TCR beta chains, and an independent cohort replicated the association. According to the authors, the approach could potentially be generalized to other disease states and immunological phenotypes. Some IMGT-functional V segments, including TRBV6-2 and TRBV6-3, could not be told apart with the 87-base-pair reads, so those segments were excluded. A further reported finding was that TCR beta sequences accurately predicted the HLA-A and HLA-B alleles for most subjects in the first cohort. Only TCR beta chains were sequenced in this cohort, and the absence of alpha or paired-chain data limited detectable features. HLA typing was unavailable for some donors at each locus, so association tests used only the typed subset. In a later analysis, the rate of TCR association differed among HLA loci, with DRB1 alleles having the most associated TCRs and HLA-C alleles having the fewest. Immune exposure information for the cohort was limited to CMV serostatus. In the study, some 160 TCR beta chains were listed as associated with cytomegalovirus. In a later analysis, HLA-associated TCR beta chains were found to be more clonally expanded and to have lower generation probabilities than equally common non-associated chains. Because counts were too low, about 18 rarely observed V segments, including chromosome 9 orphons, were left out of the earlier analysis of 587 of the donors. Specific HLA alleles were associated with roughly 16,000 TCR beta sequences at a false discovery rate of 0.05 in a later analysis. When HLA alleles, especially DR and DQ, strongly co-occurred, TCR associations were difficult to assign to individual alleles. Most CMV-associated TCR beta chains appeared to be HLA-restricted in a later analysis, and the HLA associations seemed to be driven largely by CMV exposure. Most TCR sequences were seen in very few donors, while some public TCRs were found in many individuals. The classifier was reported to diagnose cytomegalovirus status with high specificity and sensitivity in both the original and validation cohorts. Broadly in line with IMGT annotations, most TCR beta V segments showed up in productive rearrangements about 87% or about 30% of the time in an earlier analysis of about 500 of the donors. In a later genetic analysis, fewer N-insertions in productive TCRs were reported among donors in an Asian-associated ancestry cluster than the roughly 700-donor mean. A cluster of highly shared sequence variants was judged likely to be a technical artifact of the sequencing pipeline. The presence/absence analyses assumed that sequencing depth was roughly uniform across donors, and that assumption may not be true. Correlated functional status among segregating V segments might reflect linkage disequilibrium, but an unknown experimental factor could not be ruled out.

Library construction relied on the immunoSEQ multiplex PCR assay. For the multiplex PCR, a mixture combining 60 forward primers for TCR Vbeta segments and 13 reverse primers for TCR Jbeta segments was used. A multiplex PCR assay on genomic DNA amplified the CDR3 region of rearranged TCR beta genes. The Illumina HiSeq System was used to sequence the amplified TCR beta libraries as 87-base-pair reads. The paper's data handling went like this. In a later analysis, around 80 million unique TCR beta chains were counted across the approximately 640 repertoires, and roughly 11 million of these chains were shared by at least two donors. To remove PCR and sequencing errors, raw reads were error-corrected and collapsed into unique sequences using a nearest-neighbor algorithm that merged closely related sequences. V, D and J gene segments were assigned by aligning CDR3 sequences to IMGT reference sequences. For a sequence to be retained, at least a six-nucleotide match to both a V gene segment and a J gene segment was required. A rearrangement counted as productive if the CDR3 had no stop codons and remained in frame with V and J, and every other rearrangement counted as non-productive. Following IMGT convention, CDR3 was defined as the stretch from the second conserved V-encoded cysteine to the conserved J-encoded phenylalanine. The earlier analysis of approximately 590 of the donors excluded any sequence lacking an unambiguous match to a single V gene segment. An earlier analysis of some 500 of the donors classified V segments as functional when productive rearrangements were above 56.7% and as segregating when the standard deviation between donors was above 5%. A statistical classification framework was built for diagnosing cytomegalovirus status from the catalog of TCR beta chain sequences. A later analysis assigned V and J genes by comparing TCR nucleotide sequences with IMGT/GENE-DB human TR gene sequences. The TCRdist pipeline was used in a later analysis to assign CDR3 sequences and most-parsimonious VDJ recombination scenarios. In a later analysis, each TCR beta chain was defined by its CDR3 amino acid sequence together with its V-gene family, and reads lacking a unique V-gene family were excluded. A later analysis removed 592 highly shared, low-generation-probability nucleotide sequences to deal with suspected cross-contamination and a sequencing artifact. A later analysis calculated a clonal expansion index for each public chain from normalized within-repertoire ranks of inferred template counts. In a later analysis, generation probabilities were computed using a VDJ recombination model fitted to out-of-frame rearrangements, and the results were checked against IGoR. In a later analysis, TCR-TCR, TCR-HLA and TCR-CMV co-occurrence was scored with hypergeometric tests, and a repertoire-size bias correction was applied to TCR pairs. To estimate false discovery rates, a later analysis permuted the HLA or CMV assignments 20 times. A later analysis grouped co-occurring TCRs with DBSCAN, adding TCRdist sequence similarity when clustering within HLA-allele-positive subsets. Co-occurrence clustering excluded repertoires with fewer than 30,000 or more than 120,000 public chains, plus five with anomalous nucleotide sharing. In its TCRdb copy, this immuneACCESS table keeps in-frame sequences only and misses some clones. Where compared with another copy, unresolved V genes explain less than half of these, and the others have no known cause. V and J calls and clone size are given by that table; D and trimming were obtained from the DNA. The sample profile shows some 140,000 clones; around 72% of them were found once. The ten most abundant clones make up over 1% of the sample.

V was cut back by 7 bases and J by 2 bases, leaving a gap of 35 bases between them. Counted from cysteine to phenylalanine, this CDR3 has 21 amino acids. CDR3 DNA is the only sequence kept; it has 63 bases, read in frame from the first base. CDR1 and CDR2 (LNHDA, SQIVND) derive from the germline V gene (reference sequence). Concerning this clone itself: Its antigen is not yet known. No quality values exist for individual bases; no much larger clone is one base distant.

In total, approximately 610 healthy bone marrow donors made up the cohort. All cohort members were sampled while nominally healthy, although unrecorded immune exposures were likely present. The donor tested CMV seronegative, placing the donor among the 300 to 450 seronegative members of the cohort. A peripheral blood sample was collected from each donor, and TCR beta sequencing was performed on peripheral blood mononuclear cells. Genomic DNA extraction from the blood cell samples was performed with the Qiagen DNeasy Blood Extraction Kit. The sequence came from a middle-aged woman in good health and CMV-seronegative. Recombination connected TRBV19 to TRBJ1-1, with a tentative D gene TRBD1 over 5 matching bases. The source material was PBMCs. The encoded CDR3 is CASTPRRLGVTQSRANTEAFF. Read as DNA, the sequence is TGTGCCAGTACCCCGAGGCGGTTAGGTGTGACCCAATCCAGGGCTAACACTGAAGCTTTCTTT.